One T cell receptor (beta chain) is described in this entry. The data were taken from a study of blood T cell repertoires in COVID-19. Study in general: The samples span acute and convalescent COVID-19 from the United States, Italy and Spain.

Per the authors' pipeline: It was from reference gene primer amplification that nucleated cell counts were estimated. Clones were read by immunoSEQ multiplex PCR, and TCRdb kept only the in-frame ones, dropping some. The D gene and trimming were derived from the DNA, and the V and J assignments and clone size from that table. The data show roughly 86,000 clones, with about 85% seen just once and 3% to 3.5% held by the top ten. Germline CDR1 reads DFQATT; CDR2 reads SNEGSKA (reference sequence). The CDR3 length is 14 residues. The ends were cut back, 3 bases at V and 6 bases at J, with 15 bases in the middle. Seattle researchers signed up patients amid active infection and tracked them longitudinally.

This sequence originates from a woman of 80 years or more with COVID-19, enrolled during active disease. Source material: peripheral blood. This chain uses TRBV20-1 with TRBJ2-1, with D tentatively TRBD2 (5 bases). The chain's CDR3 is CSASWLAGLNEQFF. CDR3 bases: TGCAGTGCTAGTTGGCTAGCCGGTCTCAATGAGCAGTTCTTC.